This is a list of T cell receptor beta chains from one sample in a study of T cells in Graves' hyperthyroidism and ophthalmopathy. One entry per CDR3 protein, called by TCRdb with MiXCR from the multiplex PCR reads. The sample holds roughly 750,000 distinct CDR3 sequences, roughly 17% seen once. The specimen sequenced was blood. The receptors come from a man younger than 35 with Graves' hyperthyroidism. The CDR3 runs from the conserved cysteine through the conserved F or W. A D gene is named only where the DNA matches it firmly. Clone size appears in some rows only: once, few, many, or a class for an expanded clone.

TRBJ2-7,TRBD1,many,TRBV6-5,TGTGCCAGCATGATAGGGACAGGGGGCCTCGAGCAGTACTTC,CASMIGTGGLEQYF
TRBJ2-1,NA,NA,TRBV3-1,TGTGCCAGCAGCCAAGAAGTGCGGGGCCCCCGCGGCAATGAGCAGTTCTTC,CASSQEVRGPRGNEQFF
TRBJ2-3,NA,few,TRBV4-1,TGCGCCAGCAGCCAAGAAACTACAGCGCTTCTATCAGATACGCAGTATTTT,CASSQETTALLSDTQYF
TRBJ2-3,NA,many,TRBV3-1,TGTGCCAGCAGCCAAGCGGACACAGATACGCAGTATTTT,CASSQADTDTQYF
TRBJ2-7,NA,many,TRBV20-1,TGCAGTGCTCCGGACCAGGGGTCAGGGCAGTACTTC,CSAPDQGSGQYF
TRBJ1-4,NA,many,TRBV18,TGTGCCAGCTCTCTAGACCGCCAGGGGATTGAAAAACTGTTTTTT,CASSLDRQGIEKLFF
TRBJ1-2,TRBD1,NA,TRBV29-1,TGCAGCGTTGGCGGACAGGTTCTTGGCTACACCTTC,CSVGGQVLGYTF
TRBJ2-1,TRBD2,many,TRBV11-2,TGTGCCAGCAGCCCACGGACTAGCGGGAGAGGTGAGCAGTTCTTC,CASSPRTSGRGEQFF
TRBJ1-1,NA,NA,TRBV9,TGTGCCAGCAGCGCACAGGTGGGAAACACTGAAGCTTTCTTT,CASSAQVGNTEAFF
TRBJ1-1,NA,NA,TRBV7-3,TGTGCCAGCAGCTCGGCAGGATCGAACACTGAAGCTTTCTTT,CASSSAGSNTEAFF
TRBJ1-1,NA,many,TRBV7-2,TGTGCCAGCATCCCCACGTCAGCTAACACTGAAGCTTTCTTT,CASIPTSANTEAFF
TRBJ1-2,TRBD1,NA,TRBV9,TGTGCCAGCAGCGTAGCGTCAGGACAGGCGGGCTATGGCTACACCTTC,CASSVASGQAGYGYTF
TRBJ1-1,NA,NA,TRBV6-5,TGTGCCAGCAGTTATGGGGGAACGAATGGATCTGAAGCTTTCTTT,CASSYGGTNGSEAFF
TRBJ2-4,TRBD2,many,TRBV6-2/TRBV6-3,TGTGCCAGCAGCAGAACACACAGGACTAGCGGGAGTGACATTCAGTACTTC,CASSRTHRTSGSDIQYF
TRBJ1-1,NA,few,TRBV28,TGTGCCAGCAGTGACGGACGAGGGTCGGCTTTCTTT,CASSDGRGSAFF
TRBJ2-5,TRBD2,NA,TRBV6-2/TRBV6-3,TGTGCCAGCAGCCCACTAGCGGGAGCAGAAGAGACCCAGTACTTC,CASSPLAGAEETQYF
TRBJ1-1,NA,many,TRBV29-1,TGCAGCGTTTCGACTGTCGAGGGGACTGAAGCTTTCTTT,CSVSTVEGTEAFF
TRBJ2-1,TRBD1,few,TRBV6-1,TGTGCCAGCAGTGCCACTCCGGGACAGGGAGGTTTAGGGCAGTTCTTC,CASSATPGQGGLGQFF
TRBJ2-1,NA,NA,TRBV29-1,TGCAGCGTTGAAGTAAGGCGGAACAATGAGCAGTTCTTC,CSVEVRRNNEQFF
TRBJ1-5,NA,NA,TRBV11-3,TGTGCCAGCAGCCCTATGCCCGGGGGCCTTAGCAATCAGCCCCAGCATTTT,CASSPMPGGLSNQPQHF
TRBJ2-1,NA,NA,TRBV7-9,TGTGCCAGCAGCAGCGAAGGGCTCCAGCGCGATGAGCAGTTCTTC,CASSSEGLQRDEQFF
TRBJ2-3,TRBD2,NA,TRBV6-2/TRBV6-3,TGTGCCAGCAGTGAACTAGCGGGAGTGGTCACAGATACGCAGTATTTT,CASSELAGVVTDTQYF